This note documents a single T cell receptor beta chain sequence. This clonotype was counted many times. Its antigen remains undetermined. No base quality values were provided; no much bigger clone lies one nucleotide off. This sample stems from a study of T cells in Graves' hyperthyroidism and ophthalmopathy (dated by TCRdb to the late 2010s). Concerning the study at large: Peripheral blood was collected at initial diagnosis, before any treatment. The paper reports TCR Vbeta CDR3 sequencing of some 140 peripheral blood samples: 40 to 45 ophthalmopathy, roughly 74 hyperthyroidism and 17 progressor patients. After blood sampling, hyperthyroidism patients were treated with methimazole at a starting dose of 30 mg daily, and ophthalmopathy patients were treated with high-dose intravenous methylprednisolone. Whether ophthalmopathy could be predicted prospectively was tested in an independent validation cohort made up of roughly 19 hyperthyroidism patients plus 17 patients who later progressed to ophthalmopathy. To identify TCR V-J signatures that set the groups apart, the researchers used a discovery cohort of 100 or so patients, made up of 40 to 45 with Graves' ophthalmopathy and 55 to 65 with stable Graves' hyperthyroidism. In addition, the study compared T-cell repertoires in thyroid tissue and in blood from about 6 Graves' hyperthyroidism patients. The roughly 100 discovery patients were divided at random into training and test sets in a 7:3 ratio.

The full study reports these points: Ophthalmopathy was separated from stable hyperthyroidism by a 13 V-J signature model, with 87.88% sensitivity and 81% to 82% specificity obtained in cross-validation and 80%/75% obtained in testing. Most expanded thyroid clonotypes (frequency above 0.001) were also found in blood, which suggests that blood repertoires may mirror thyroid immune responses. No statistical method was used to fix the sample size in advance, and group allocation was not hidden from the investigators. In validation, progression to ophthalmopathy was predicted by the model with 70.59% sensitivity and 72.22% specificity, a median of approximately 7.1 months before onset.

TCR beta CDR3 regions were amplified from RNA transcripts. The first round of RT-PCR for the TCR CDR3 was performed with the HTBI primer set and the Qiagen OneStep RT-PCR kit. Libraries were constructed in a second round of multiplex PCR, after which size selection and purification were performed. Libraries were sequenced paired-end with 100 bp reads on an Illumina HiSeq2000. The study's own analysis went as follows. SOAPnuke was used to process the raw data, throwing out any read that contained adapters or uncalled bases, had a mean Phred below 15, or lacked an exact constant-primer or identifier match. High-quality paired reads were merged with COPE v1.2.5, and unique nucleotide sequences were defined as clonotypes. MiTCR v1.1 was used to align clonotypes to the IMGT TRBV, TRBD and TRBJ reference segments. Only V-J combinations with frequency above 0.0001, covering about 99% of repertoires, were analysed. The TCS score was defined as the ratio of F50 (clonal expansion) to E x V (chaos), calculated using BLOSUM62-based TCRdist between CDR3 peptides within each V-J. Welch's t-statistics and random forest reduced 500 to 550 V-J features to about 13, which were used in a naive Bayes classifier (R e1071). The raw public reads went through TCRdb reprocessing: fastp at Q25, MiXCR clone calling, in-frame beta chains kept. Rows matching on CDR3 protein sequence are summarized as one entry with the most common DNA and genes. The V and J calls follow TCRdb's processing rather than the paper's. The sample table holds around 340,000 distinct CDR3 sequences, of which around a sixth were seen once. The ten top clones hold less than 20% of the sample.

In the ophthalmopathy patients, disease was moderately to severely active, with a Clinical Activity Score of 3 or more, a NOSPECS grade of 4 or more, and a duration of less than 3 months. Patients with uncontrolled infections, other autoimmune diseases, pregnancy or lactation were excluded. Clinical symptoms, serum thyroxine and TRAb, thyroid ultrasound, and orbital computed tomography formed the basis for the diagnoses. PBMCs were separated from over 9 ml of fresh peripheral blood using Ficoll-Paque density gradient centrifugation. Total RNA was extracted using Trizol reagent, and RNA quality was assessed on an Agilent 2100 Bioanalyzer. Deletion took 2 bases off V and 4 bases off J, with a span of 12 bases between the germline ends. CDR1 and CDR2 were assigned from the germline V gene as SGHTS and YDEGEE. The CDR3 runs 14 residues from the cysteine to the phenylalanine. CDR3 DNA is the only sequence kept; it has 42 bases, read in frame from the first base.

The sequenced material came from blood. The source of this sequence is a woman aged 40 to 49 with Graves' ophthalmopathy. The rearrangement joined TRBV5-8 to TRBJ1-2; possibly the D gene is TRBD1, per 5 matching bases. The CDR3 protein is CASSLKGTSYGYTF. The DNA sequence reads TGTGCCAGCAGCTTAAAAGGGACGTCCTATGGCTACACCTTC.